Each of the 8 T cell receptor beta chains below was sequenced from the same sample in a study of cytotoxic CD8 clonotypes in ibrutinib-treated CLL. TCRdb's table, derived via immunoSEQ multiplex PCR, lists solely in-frame clones and lacks some. The sample lists 250,000 to 350,000 clones; roughly three quarters were seen once. Sample: PBMCs, taken at disease progression, from a patient treated with ibrutinib. These receptors came from a human donor with chronic lymphocytic leukemia.

This clone was seen only a few times. The chain has TRBV6-5 and TRBJ1-2, with D unclear. Trimming removed 0 bases at V and 7 bases at J, with 12 bases between. CDR3 length equals 14 residues. Germline V gene sequence: CDR1 MNHEY, CDR2 SVGAGI. The CDR3 DNA is TGTGCCAGCAGTTACTCGATAGGGTCGGCTGGCTACACCTTC. Residues: CASSYSIGSAGYTF.

This clone was recorded only once. V usage is TRBV28 and J usage is TRBJ2-2; D is ambiguous. Germline CDR1 reads MDHEN; CDR2 reads SYDVKM. The CDR3 consists of 14 residues. The V end was cut by 5 bases, the J end by 4 bases, with 11 bases between. The CDR3 reads CASSTRVRTGELFF. In DNA form, the CDR3 reads TGTGCCAGCAGTACCCGGGTCCGCACCGGGGAGCTGTTTTTT.

The chain links TRBV4-2 to TRBJ2-5; no clear D. CDR1 LGHNA and CDR2 YNFKEQ come from the germline V gene. V was pared by 2 bases and J by 0 bases, with 10 bases between. CDR3 length: 15 residues. The CDR3 spells CASSQFLDYQETQYF. CDR3 DNA sequence: TGTGCCAGCAGCCAATTTCTAGACTACCAAGAGACCCAGTACTTC.

The chain is built from TRBV9 and TRBJ2-1; D gene uncertain. Trimming took 4 bases from V and 10 from J, leaving 18 bases between them. The V gene's germline CDR1 is SGDLS and CDR2 YYNGEE. This CDR3 comprises 14 residues. The DNA for the CDR3 is TGTGCCAGCAGCCCGGTGGTAGGTTTGGGCGAGCAGTTCTTC. Its translation is CASSPVVGLGEQFF.

The chain recombines TRBV27 with TRBJ1-1, with D hard to call. V lost 5 bases, J lost 2 bases, and 18 bases lay in between. The CDR3 runs 16 residues. CDR1 and CDR2 from the germline V gene are MNHEY and SMNVEV (reference sequence). CDR3 coding DNA: TGTGCCAGCAGTCTCTGGGCGGCGGGAGCCAACACTGAAGCTTTCTTT. Translating it yields CASSLWAAGANTEAFF.

This rearrangement joins TRBV6-4 to TRBJ2-3; D perhaps matches TRBD1 (5 bases). Trimming took 0 bases from V and 2 from J, leaving 18 bases between them. CDR3 length equals 18 residues. Germline values: CDR1 MRHNA, CDR2 SNTAGT. CDR3 coding DNA: TGTGCCAGCAGTGACTCGTGGACGGCCAGGGTAAACACAGATACGCAGTATTTT. It encodes CASSDSWTARVNTDTQYF.

The rearrangement joins TRBV2 to TRBJ2-7; D is perhaps TRBD1 or TRBD2 (5 bases each). Germline values: CDR1 SNHLY, CDR2 FYNNEI. The CDR3 length is 11 residues. The V and J ends lost 3 bases and 7 bases respectively, with 7 bases between them. CDR3 in amino acids: CASSDWGEQYF. Here the CDR3 DNA reads TGTGCCAGCAGTGACTGGGGGGAGCAGTACTTC. The entire variable domain, with the rest obtained from reference TRBV2 and TRBJ2-7, is as follows: EPEVTQTPSHQVTQMGQEVILRCVPISNHLYFYWYRQILGQKVEFLVSFYNNEISEKSEIFDDQFSVERPDGSNFTLKIRSTKLEDSAMYFCASSDWGEQYFGPGTRLTVT.

The chain has TRBV9 and TRBJ1-3; D might be TRBD1 (5 bases). Germline CDR1 reads SGDLS; CDR2 reads YYNGEE. This CDR3 is 18 amino acids long. The germline V and J ends were trimmed by 0 bases and 2 bases, with 18 bases remaining between them. The CDR3: CASSVEPPGRTTGNTIYF. The CDR3 bases are TGTGCCAGCAGCGTAGAGCCCCCGGGACGGACGACTGGAAACACCATATATTTT.